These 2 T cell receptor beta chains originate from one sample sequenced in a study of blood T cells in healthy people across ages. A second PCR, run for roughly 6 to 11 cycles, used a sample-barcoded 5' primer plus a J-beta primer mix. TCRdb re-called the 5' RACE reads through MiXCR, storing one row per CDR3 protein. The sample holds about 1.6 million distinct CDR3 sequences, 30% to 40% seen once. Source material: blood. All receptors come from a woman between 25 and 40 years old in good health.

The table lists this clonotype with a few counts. DNA for the CDR3: TGTGCCAGCAGCAGCCCGACTAGCGGAAAGTACGAGCAGTACTTC. Amino acid sequence: CASSSPTSGKYEQYF. This chain links TRBV7-2 with TRBJ2-7; 9 bases fit TRBD2. The CDR3 loop spans 15 amino acids. The V segment lost 5 bases and the J segment 4 bases; nucleotides outside the gene matches: 9. Germline-derived CDR1 and CDR2 are SGHTA and FQGNSA.

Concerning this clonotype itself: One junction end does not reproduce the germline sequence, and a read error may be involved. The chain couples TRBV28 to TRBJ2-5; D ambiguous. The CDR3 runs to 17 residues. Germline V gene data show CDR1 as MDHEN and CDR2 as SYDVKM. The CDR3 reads CTSSFLAKLTIQETQYF. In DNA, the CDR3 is TGTACCAGCAGTTTCCTGGCGAAGCTAACCATCCAAGAGACCCAGTACTTC.